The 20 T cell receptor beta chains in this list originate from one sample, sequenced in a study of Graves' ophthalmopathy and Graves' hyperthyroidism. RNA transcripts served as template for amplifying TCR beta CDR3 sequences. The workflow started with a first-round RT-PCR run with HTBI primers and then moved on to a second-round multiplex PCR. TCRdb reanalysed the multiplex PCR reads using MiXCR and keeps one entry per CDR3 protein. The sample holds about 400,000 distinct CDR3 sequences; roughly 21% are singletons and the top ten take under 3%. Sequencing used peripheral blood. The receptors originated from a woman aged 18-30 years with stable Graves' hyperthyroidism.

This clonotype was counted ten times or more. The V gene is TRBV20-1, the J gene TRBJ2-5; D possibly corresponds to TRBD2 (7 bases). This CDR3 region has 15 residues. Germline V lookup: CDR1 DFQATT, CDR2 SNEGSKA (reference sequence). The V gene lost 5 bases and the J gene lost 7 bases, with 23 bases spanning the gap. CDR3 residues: CSAPRTRSGEGTQYF. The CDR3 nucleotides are TGCAGTGCTCCCCGGACTAGGTCAGGGGAGGGGACCCAGTACTTC.

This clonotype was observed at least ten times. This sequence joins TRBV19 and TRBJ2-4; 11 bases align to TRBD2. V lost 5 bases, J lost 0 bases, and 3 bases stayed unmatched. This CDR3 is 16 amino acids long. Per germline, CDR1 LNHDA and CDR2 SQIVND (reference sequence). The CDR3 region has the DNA TGTGCCAGTAGTGGCGGACTAGCGGGAGCCAAAAACATTCAGTACTTC. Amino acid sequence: CASSGGLAGAKNIQYF.

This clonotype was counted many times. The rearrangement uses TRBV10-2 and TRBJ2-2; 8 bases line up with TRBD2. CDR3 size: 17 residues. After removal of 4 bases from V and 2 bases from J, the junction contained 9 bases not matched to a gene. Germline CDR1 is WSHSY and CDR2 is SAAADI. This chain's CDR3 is CASSAVLREANTGELFF. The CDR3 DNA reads TGCGCCAGCAGTGCGGTTTTGCGGGAGGCTAACACCGGGGAGCTGTTTTTT.

This CDR3 reads CASSLVRASDTEAFF. DNA of the CDR3: TGTGCCAGCAGCTTAGTAAGGGCCTCGGACACTGAAGCTTTCTTT. The J gene is TRBJ1-1, the V gene TRBV7-9; no firm D call. The CDR3 runs 15 residues. Germline V gene data show CDR1 as SEHNR and CDR2 as FQNEAQ (reference sequence). With 1 base removed from V and 3 bases from J, the gap between germline ends came to 12 bases.

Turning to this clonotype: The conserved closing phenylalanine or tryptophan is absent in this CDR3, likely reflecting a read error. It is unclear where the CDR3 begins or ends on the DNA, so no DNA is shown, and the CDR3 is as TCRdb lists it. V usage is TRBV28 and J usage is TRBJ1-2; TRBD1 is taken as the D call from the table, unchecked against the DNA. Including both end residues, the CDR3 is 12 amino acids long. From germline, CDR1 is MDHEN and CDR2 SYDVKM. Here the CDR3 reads CASSARMKGVQY.

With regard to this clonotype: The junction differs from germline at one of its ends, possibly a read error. CDR3 bases: TGTGCCAGCGGGGAGGGGACCCACGATCAGTACTTC. This gives the protein CASGEGTHDQYF. V and J are TRBV27 and TRBJ2-7; 7 bases are shared with TRBD2. CDR3 length: 12 residues. Germline V gives CDR1 MNHEY, CDR2 SMNVEV (reference sequence).

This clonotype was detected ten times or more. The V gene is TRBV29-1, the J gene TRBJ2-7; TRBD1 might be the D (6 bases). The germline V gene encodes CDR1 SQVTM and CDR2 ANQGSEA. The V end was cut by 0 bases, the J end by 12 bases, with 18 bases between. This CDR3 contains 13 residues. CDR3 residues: CSVEEGTTFGRYF. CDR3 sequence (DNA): TGCAGCGTTGAAGAAGGGACAACATTTGGGCGGTACTTC.

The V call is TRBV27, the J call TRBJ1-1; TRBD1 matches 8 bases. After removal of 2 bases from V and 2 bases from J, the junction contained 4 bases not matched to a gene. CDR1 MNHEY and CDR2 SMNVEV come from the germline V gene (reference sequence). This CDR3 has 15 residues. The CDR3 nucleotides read TGTGCCAGCAGTTTAAACAGGGGGTTTAACACTGAAGCTTTCTTT. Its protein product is CASSLNRGFNTEAFF.

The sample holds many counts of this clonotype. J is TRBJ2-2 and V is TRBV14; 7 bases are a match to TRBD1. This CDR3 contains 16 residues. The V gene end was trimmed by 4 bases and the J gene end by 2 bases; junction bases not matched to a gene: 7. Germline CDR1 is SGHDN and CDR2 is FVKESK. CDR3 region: CASSLSGTVNTGELFF. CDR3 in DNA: TGTGCCAGCAGCCTCTCCGGGACAGTAAACACCGGGGAGCTGTTTTTT. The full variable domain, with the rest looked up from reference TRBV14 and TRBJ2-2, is EAGVTQFPSHSVIEKGQTVTLRCDPISGHDNLYWYRRVMGKEIKFLLHFVKESKQDESGMPNNRFLAERTGGTYSTLKVQPAELEDSGVYFCASSLSGTVNTGELFFGEGSRLTVL.

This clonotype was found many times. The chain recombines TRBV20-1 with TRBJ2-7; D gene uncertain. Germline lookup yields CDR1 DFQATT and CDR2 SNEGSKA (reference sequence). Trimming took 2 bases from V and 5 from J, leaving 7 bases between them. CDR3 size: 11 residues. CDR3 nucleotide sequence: TGCAGTGCTAGATGGTTAGACGAGCAGTACTTC. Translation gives CSARWLDEQYF.

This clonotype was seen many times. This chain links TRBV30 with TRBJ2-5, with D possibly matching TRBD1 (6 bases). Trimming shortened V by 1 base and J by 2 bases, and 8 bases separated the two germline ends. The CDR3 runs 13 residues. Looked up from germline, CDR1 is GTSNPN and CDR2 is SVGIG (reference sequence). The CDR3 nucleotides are TGTGCCTGGAGTGCTGGACAGCAAGAGACCCAGTACTTC. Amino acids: CAWSAGQQETQYF.

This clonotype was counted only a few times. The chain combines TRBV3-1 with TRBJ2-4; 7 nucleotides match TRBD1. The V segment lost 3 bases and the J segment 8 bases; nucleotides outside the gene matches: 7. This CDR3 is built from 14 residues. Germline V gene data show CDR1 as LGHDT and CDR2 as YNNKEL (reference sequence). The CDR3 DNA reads TGTGCCAGCAGCCAGGCTGACAGGGTTGACATTCAGTACTTC. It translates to CASSQADRVDIQYF.

The CDR3 coding sequence is TGTGCCAGCAGTCGAATTCGTGGGACAGGGAAGCCAAACGACGAGCAGTACTTC. Its translation: CASSRIRGTGKPNDEQYF. V gene TRBV28 combines with J gene TRBJ2-7, with TRBD1 identical over 9 bases. V lost 5 bases to trimming and J lost 5 bases; unmatched junction nucleotides: 19. Germline values: CDR1 MDHEN, CDR2 SYDVKM. This CDR3 has 18 amino acids.

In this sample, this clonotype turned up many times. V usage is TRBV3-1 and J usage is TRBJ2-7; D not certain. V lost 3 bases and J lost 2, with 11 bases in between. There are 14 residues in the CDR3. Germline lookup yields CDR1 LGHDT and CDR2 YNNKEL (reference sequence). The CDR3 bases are TGTGCCAGCAGCCAGACCAGAACTACCTACGAGCAGTACTTC. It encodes CASSQTRTTYEQYF.

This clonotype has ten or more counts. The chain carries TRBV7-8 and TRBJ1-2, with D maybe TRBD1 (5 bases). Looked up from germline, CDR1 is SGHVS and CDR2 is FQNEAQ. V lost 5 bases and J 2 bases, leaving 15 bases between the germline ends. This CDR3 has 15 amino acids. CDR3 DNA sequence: TGTGCCAGCAGCCCATGGGGGGTTCTGAACTATGGCTACACCTTC. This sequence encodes CASSPWGVLNYGYTF.

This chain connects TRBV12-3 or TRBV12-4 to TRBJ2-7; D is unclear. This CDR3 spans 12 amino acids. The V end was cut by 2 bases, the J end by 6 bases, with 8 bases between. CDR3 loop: CASSLQWGEQYF. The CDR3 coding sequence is TGTGCCAGCAGTTTACAATGGGGCGAGCAGTACTTC.

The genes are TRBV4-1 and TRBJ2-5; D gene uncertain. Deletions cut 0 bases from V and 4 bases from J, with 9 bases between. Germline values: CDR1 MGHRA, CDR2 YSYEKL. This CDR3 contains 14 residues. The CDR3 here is CASSQDHKAETQYF. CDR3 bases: TGCGCCAGCAGCCAAGATCATAAGGCAGAGACCCAGTACTTC.

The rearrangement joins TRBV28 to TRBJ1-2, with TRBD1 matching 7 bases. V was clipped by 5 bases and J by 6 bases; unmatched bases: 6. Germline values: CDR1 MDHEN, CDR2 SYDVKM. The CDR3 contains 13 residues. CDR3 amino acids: CASSSQGGNGYTF. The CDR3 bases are TGTGCCAGCAGTAGCCAGGGGGGCAATGGCTACACCTTC.

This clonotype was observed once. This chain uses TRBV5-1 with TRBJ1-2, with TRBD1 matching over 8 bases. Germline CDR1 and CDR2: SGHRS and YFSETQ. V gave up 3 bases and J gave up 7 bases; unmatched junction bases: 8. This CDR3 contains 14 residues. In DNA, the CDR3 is TGCGCCAGCAGCTACGACAGGGGTAGGGCTGGCTACACCTTC. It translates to CASSYDRGRAGYTF.

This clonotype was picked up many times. The CDR3, as DNA: TGTGCCAGCACAGAGGAGGGTGTGGCAGAGACCCAGTACTTC. Translating it yields CASTEEGVAETQYF. The chain couples TRBV27 to TRBJ2-5; D is possibly TRBD2 (6 bases). The CDR3 is 14 residues long. CDR1 and CDR2 from the germline V gene are MNHEY and SMNVEV (reference sequence). V was trimmed by 7 bases and J by 4 bases, leaving 16 bases between them.